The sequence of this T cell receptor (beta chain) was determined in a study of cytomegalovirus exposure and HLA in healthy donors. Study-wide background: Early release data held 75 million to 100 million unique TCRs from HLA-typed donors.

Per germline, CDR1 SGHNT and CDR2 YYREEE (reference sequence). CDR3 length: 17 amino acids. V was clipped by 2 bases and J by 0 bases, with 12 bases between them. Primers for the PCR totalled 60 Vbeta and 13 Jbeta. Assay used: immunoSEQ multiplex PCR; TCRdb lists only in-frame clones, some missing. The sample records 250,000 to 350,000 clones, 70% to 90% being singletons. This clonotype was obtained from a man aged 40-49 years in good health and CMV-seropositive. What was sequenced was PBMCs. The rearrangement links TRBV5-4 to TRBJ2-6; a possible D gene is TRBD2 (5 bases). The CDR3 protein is CASSLEEAYSGANVLTF. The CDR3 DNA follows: TGTGCCAGCAGCTTAGAGGAGGCTTACTCTGGGGCCAACGTCCTGACTTTC.